These 27 T cell receptor beta chains share one sample of origin, sequenced in a study of technical replicates of blood from several donors (dated by TCRdb to 2015 to 2018). Libraries were made using the immunoSEQ multiplex PCR assay. The table comes from immuneACCESS by way of TCRdb, which keeps in-frame sequences with V and J called. Part of the clones is missing from these tables; in studies checked, under half for an unresolved V gene and the rest for unknown reasons. This sample comprises more than 90,000 clones, about 95% of them detected only once. About 0.35% of the sample belongs to the ten largest clones. The sequenced material came from T cells isolated from PBMCs. Every receptor here comes from a human donor in good health.

The CDR3, as DNA: TGCGCCAGCAGTGATACTAGCGGGGCGAACACCGGGGAGCTGTTTTTT. Translation: CASSDTSGANTGELFF. This chain links TRBV10-1 with TRBJ2-2; 10 bases fit TRBD2. V was clipped by 3 bases and J by 0 bases; unmatched bases: 1. CDR3 length: 16 residues. Germline lookup yields CDR1 WNHNN and CDR2 SYGVQD (reference sequence).

The chain is built from TRBV4-2 and TRBJ2-5, with D perhaps matching TRBD2 (6 bases). Germline V lookup: CDR1 LGHNA, CDR2 YNFKEQ. The length of the CDR3 is 17 residues. With 4 bases removed from V and 5 bases from J, the gap between germline ends came to 23 bases. The DNA for the CDR3 is TGTGCCAGCAGCCCCCTTAGCGCGGGAAACATGGAGGAGACCCAGTACTTC. Translating gives CASSPLSAGNMEETQYF.

The rearrangement links TRBV18 to TRBJ2-7; 8 nucleotides agree with TRBD1. V was pared by 6 bases and J by 4 bases, with 8 bases of the junction left unmatched. CDR1 and CDR2 from the germline V gene are KGHSH and LQKENI. This CDR3 comprises 14 residues. The CDR3 sequence is CASSPRTGSYEQYF. CDR3 bases: TGTGCCAGCTCGCCCAGGACAGGGTCGTACGAGCAGTACTTC.

The V gene is TRBV15, the J gene TRBJ1-2; TRBD1 matches 7 bases. The ends lost 0 bases at V and 3 bases at J; junction bases unmatched: 7. The CDR3 is 16 amino acids. Germline-derived CDR1 and CDR2 are LNHNV and YYDKDF (reference sequence). This CDR3 reads CATSRDYDRDDYGYTF. As DNA, the CDR3 is TGTGCCACCAGCAGAGACTATGACAGGGATGACTATGGCTACACCTTC.

This clone was counted once. V is TRBV19 and J is TRBJ1-2; D gene uncertain. There are 16 residues in the CDR3. The germline V gene has CDR1 LNHDA and CDR2 SQIVND (reference sequence). V lost 0 bases and J lost 5, with 16 bases in between. This CDR3 is CASSIDGRVALYGYTF. The CDR3 region has the DNA TGTGCCAGTAGTATAGATGGCCGGGTGGCGTTGTATGGCTACACCTTC.

The rearrangement joins TRBV11-3 to TRBJ2-1, with a tentative D call TRBD2 (6 bases). Germline V gene data show CDR1 as SGHNT and CDR2 as YENEEA. Trimming took off 3 bases at V and 15 bases at J, with 15 bases between the two ends. CDR3 length: 12 amino acids. The CDR3 loop reads CASSLEGRSPFF. In DNA, the CDR3 is TGTGCCAGCAGCTTGGAGGGCCGTAGCCCGTTCTTC.

This clone was observed once. This chain joins TRBV27 and TRBJ1-2, with unresolved D. The V gene lost 0 bases and the J gene lost 1 base, with 9 bases spanning the gap. CDR1 and CDR2 (germline): MNHEY, SMNVEV (reference sequence). This CDR3 has 15 amino acids. The CDR3 DNA reads TGTGCCAGCAGTTTATCCCCCGGGAATAACTATGGCTACACCTTC. Encoded protein: CASSLSPGNNYGYTF.

The chain recombines TRBV6-4 with TRBJ2-7, with 7 bases that match TRBD2. The CDR3 runs to 15 residues. Germline trimming cut 8 bases from V and 0 bases from J; bases unmatched to any gene: 10. Germline V gene sequence: CDR1 MRHNA, CDR2 SNTAGT. DNA for the CDR3: TGTGCCAGCCATGTAGGGACGGGAGGCTCCTACGAGCAGTACTTC. This encodes CASHVGTGGSYEQYF.

This chain joins TRBV6-6 and TRBJ2-7; TRBD1 might be the D (5 bases). The CDR3 sequence is 15 residues long. Trimming took 0 bases from V and 5 from J, leaving 14 bases between them. Germline V lookup: CDR1 MNHNY, CDR2 SVGAGI (reference sequence). The CDR3 here is CASSYSDTRRNEQYF. DNA for the CDR3: TGTGCCAGCAGTTACTCGGACACGCGAAGGAACGAGCAGTACTTC.

This chain uses TRBV14 with TRBJ2-2; no clear D. The CDR3 loop spans 14 amino acids. Germline V gives CDR1 SGHDN, CDR2 FVKESK. With 1 base removed from V and 1 base from J, the gap between germline ends came to 4 bases. CDR3 in amino acids: CASSQVGNTGELFF. The DNA of the CDR3 is TGTGCCAGCAGCCAAGTCGGGAACACCGGGGAGCTGTTTTTT. Drawing the rest from reference TRBV14 and TRBJ2-2, the complete variable domain is EAGVTQFPSHSVIEKGQTVTLRCDPISGHDNLYWYRRVMGKEIKFLLHFVKESKQDESGMPNNRFLAERTGGTYSTLKVQPAELEDSGVYFCASSQVGNTGELFFGEGSRLTVL.

The chain couples TRBV6-1 to TRBJ2-7, with TRBD1 as a possible D gene (6 bases). Trimming took 4 bases from V and 0 from J, leaving 10 bases between them. Germline V gives CDR1 MNHNS, CDR2 SASEGT. There are 14 residues in the CDR3. CDR3 bases: TGTGCCAGCAGTGGGACAGCTAGCTCCTACGAGCAGTACTTC. Protein product: CASSGTASSYEQYF.

DNA for the CDR3: TGTGCCAGCAGCTTAGACAGGGTCCCCGAGCAGTACTTC. The encoded protein is CASSLDRVPEQYF. The rearrangement links TRBV11-2 to TRBJ2-7; possibly TRBD1 for D (5 bases). Germline V CDR1 and CDR2: SGHAT, FQNNGV. The V end lost 0 bases, the J end lost 6 bases, and 9 bases lay between the germline ends. The CDR3 loop spans 13 amino acids.

CDR3 sequence: CASSSRTDGLNEKLFF. As DNA, the CDR3 is TGTGCCAGCAGCTCCCGGACAGACGGGCTTAATGAAAAACTGTTTTTT. This rearrangement joins TRBV5-5 to TRBJ1-4, with a weak D call TRBD1 (6 bases). Looked up from germline, CDR1 is SGHKS and CDR2 is YYEKEE (reference sequence). Trimming left V 3 bases short and J 4 bases short, with 16 bases between. CDR3 length equals 16 residues. Looking up the rest from reference TRBV5-5 and TRBJ1-4 gives the full variable domain: DAGVTQSPTHLIKTRGQQVTLRCSPISGHKSVSWYQQVLGQGPQFIFQYYEKEERGRGNFPDRFSARQFPNYSSELNVNALLLGDSALYLCASSSRTDGLNEKLFFGSGTQLSVL.

This clone was recorded once. V gene TRBV29-1 combines with J gene TRBJ2-3, with 8 positions matching TRBD2. The germline gives CDR1 SQVTM, CDR2 ANQGSEA. There are 16 residues in the CDR3. The V segment lost 0 bases and the J segment 2 bases; nucleotides outside the gene matches: 7. For the CDR3, the DNA is TGCAGCGTTGAAGATAAAGCGGGAGACCCCACAGATACGCAGTATTTT. Protein product: CSVEDKAGDPTDTQYF.

This chain links TRBV4-2 with TRBJ2-5, with D perhaps TRBD2 (5 bases). CDR1 and CDR2 from the germline V gene are LGHNA and YNFKEQ. With 7 bases removed from V and 5 bases from J, the gap between germline ends came to 23 bases. CDR3 length: 16 residues. This chain's CDR3 is CASKAWASLDKETQYF. CDR3 DNA: TGTGCCAGCAAGGCCTGGGCTAGCCTCGACAAGGAGACCCAGTACTTC.

The chain has TRBV9 and TRBJ2-1; TRBD2 matches 8 bases. The CDR3 runs to 16 residues. With 0 bases clipped from V and 5 bases from J, the junction kept 7 bases outside the gene matches. Per the germline V gene, CDR1 is SGDLS and CDR2 is YYNGEE. CDR3 in DNA: TGTGCCAGCAGCGTAGTTATCGGGAGGGCCCACAATGAGCAGTTCTTC. This sequence encodes CASSVVIGRAHNEQFF.

The genes are TRBV29-1 and TRBJ2-3, with TRBD2 matching over 12 bases. Trimming at V came to 4 bases and at J to 5 bases, leaving 4 bases not matched to a gene. CDR1 is SQVTM, CDR2 ANQGSEA, per germline. The CDR3 covers 14 residues. The CDR3 is CSVVSSGRVDTQYF. The CDR3 nucleotides are TGCAGCGTTGTGTCTAGCGGGAGGGTAGATACGCAGTATTTT.

The chain is built from TRBV19 and TRBJ1-4, with D hard to call. Germline values: CDR1 LNHDA, CDR2 SQIVND (reference sequence). The germline V and J ends were trimmed by 10 bases and 7 bases, with 25 bases remaining between them. This CDR3 contains 16 residues. The CDR3 loop reads CATVPGPLSAGEKLFF. CDR3 sequence (DNA): TGTGCCACCGTCCCCGGGCCGCTTTCCGCGGGTGAAAAACTGTTTTTT.

The chain is built from TRBV19 and TRBJ1-2, with TRBD1 matching over 10 bases. CDR3 length: 15 residues. Trimming removed 6 bases from V and 4 bases from J; junction bases left unmatched: 8. Germline CDR1 reads LNHDA; CDR2 reads SQIVND (reference sequence). Here the CDR3 reads CASSLDRGRLYGYTF. The CDR3 DNA sequence: TGTGCCAGTAGCCTTGACAGGGGGCGACTCTATGGCTACACCTTC.

The chain couples TRBV25-1 to TRBJ2-7, with TRBD2 matching 15 bases. Unmatched junction bases numbered 7, after V lost 4 bases and J lost 9 bases. This CDR3 is built from 15 residues. Germline CDR1 and CDR2: MGHDK and SYGVNS. Here the CDR3 DNA reads TGTGCCAGCAGTGTACCGGGACTAGCGGGAGGCGGGCAGTACTTC. As protein: CASSVPGLAGGGQYF.

The chain recombines TRBV11-2 with TRBJ1-1; 8 nucleotides line up with TRBD1. The CDR3 spans 15 residues. The germline V gene encodes CDR1 SGHAT and CDR2 FQNNGV. J lost 0 bases, V lost 2 bases, and 2 bases had no gene match. The CDR3 region has the DNA TGTGCCAGCAGCTTAACAGGGGGGATGAACACTGAAGCTTTCTTT. Residues: CASSLTGGMNTEAFF.

The V and J genes are TRBV5-1 and TRBJ1-1; tentative D call: TRBD1 (5 bases). The CDR3 consists of 14 residues. Germline V gene data show CDR1 as SGHRS and CDR2 as YFSETQ. V shed 4 bases and J shed 5 bases, with 15 bases lying between them. CDR3 in DNA: TGCGCCAGCAGCCTGGGTGGGGGGGGGACTGAAGCTTTCTTT. Protein: CASSLGGGGTEAFF.

This chain joins TRBV7-6 and TRBJ2-3; D is unresolved. Between the trimmed V and J ends, which lost 1 base and 1 base, there was a span of 12 bases. The CDR3 sequence is 16 residues long. CDR1 is SGHVS and CDR2 is FNYEAQ in the germline V gene. The CDR3 loop is CASSLGLVSGTDTQYF. In DNA, the CDR3 is TGTGCCAGCAGCTTAGGGCTAGTGTCGGGCACAGATACGCAGTATTTT.

The CDR3 bases are TGTGCCAGCAGCTTAAGCGACCCAAATTACAATGAGCAGTTCTTC. It encodes CASSLSDPNYNEQFF. This chain joins TRBV5-5 and TRBJ2-1, with D uncertain. The V end lost 2 bases, the J end lost 4 bases, and 13 bases lay between the germline ends. The length of the CDR3 is 15 residues. Germline V lookup: CDR1 SGHKS, CDR2 YYEKEE (reference sequence).

V and J are TRBV19 and TRBJ1-5, with TRBD1 identical over 9 bases. V trimming: 6 bases; J trimming: 0 bases; junction bases outside the gene matches: 3. Per germline, CDR1 LNHDA and CDR2 SQIVND (reference sequence). This CDR3 has 15 residues. The CDR3 spells CASRGQGYSNQPQHF. The CDR3 DNA reads TGTGCCAGTAGAGGACAGGGGTATAGCAATCAGCCCCAGCATTTT.

The chain links TRBV6-5 to TRBJ2-2, with a weak D call TRBD2 (5 bases). The germline CDR1 and CDR2 sequences are MNHEY and SVGAGI. V was pared by 8 bases and J by 5 bases, with 9 bases between. The CDR3 totals 12 residues. The CDR3 DNA is TGTGCCAGCTCGTGGGAGACCGGGGAGCTGTTTTTT. Translating gives CASSWETGELFF.

This clone came up once. This rearrangement joins TRBV7-2 to TRBJ2-3; 11 bases fit TRBD2. The CDR3 covers 15 residues. Germline CDR1 SGHTA, CDR2 FQGNSA. V lost 5 bases, J lost 7 bases, and 8 bases stayed unmatched. CDR3 sequence (DNA): TGTGCCAGCAGCACGACTAGCGGGGAATTAAATACGCAGTATTTT. Translation gives CASSTTSGELNTQYF. Together with reference TRBV7-2 and TRBJ2-3, the CDR3 gives the full variable domain: GAGVSQSPSNKVTEKGKDVELRCDPISGHTALYWYRQSLGQGLEFLIYFQGNSAPDKSGLPSDRFSAERTGGSVSTLTIQRTQQEDSAVYLCASSTTSGELNTQYFGPGTRLTVL.